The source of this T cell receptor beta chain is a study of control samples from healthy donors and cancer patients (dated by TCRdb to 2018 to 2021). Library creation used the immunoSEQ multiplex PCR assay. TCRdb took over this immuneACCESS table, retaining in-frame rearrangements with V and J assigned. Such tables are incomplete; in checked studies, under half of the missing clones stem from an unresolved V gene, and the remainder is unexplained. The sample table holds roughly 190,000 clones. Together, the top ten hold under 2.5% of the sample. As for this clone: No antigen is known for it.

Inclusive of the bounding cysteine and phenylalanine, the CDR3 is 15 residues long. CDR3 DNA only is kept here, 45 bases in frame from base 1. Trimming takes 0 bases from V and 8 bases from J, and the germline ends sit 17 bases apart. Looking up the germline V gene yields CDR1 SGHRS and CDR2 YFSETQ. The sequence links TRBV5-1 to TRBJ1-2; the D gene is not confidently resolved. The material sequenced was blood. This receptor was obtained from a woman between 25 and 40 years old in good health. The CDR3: CASSLALSPEEGYTF. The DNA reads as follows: TGCGCCAGCAGCTTGGCCTTGTCACCCGAAGAAGGCTACACCTTC.